A single sample gave rise to the 9 T cell receptor beta chains below, sequenced in a study of OX40 agonist ivuxolimab in advanced cancers. Only in-frame clones appear in the TCRdb table, and some are missing; sequencing was by immunoSEQ multiplex PCR. The data contain more than 45,000 clones, about 90% of them seen just once; the ten biggest clones take up more than 45%. The material sequenced was CD4+ or CD8+ T cells sorted from blood, taken in a trial of the OX40 agonist ivuxolimab. These receptors were collected from an adult with an advanced solid tumor such as melanoma, head and neck, liver or kidney cancer.

As concerns this clone: Other nucleotide sequences from this sample produce the same CDR3. V and J are TRBV4-1 and TRBJ1-4, with TRBD1 as a possible D gene (5 bases). V lost 0 bases, J lost 8 bases, and 13 bases lay in between. CDR1 MGHRA and CDR2 YSYEKL come from the germline V gene. This CDR3 region has 15 residues. CDR3 region: CASSQEGDVDEKLFF. Written as DNA, the CDR3 is TGCGCCAGCAGCCAAGAAGGGGACGTAGACGAAAAACTGTTTTTT.

This sequence joins TRBV9 and TRBJ2-3; TRBD2 matches 9 bases. CDR1 and CDR2 (germline): SGDLS, YYNGEE. The CDR3 extends over 20 amino acids. V dropped 3 bases and J dropped 2; count of bases not matched to a gene: 19. CDR3 coding DNA: TGTGCCAGCAGCGGCGTCGGTAGGCTAGCGGGAAAACATACCACAGATACGCAGTATTTT. It translates to CASSGVGRLAGKHTTDTQYF.

V and J are TRBV4-1 and TRBJ1-1; no definite D call. The V gene lost 0 bases and the J gene lost 1 base, with 15 bases spanning the gap. The CDR3 has 17 residues. CDR1 is MGHRA, CDR2 YSYEKL, per germline. The CDR3 DNA is TGCGCCAGCAGCCAAGATCCTTACTCCAAGGGGAACACTGAAGCTTTCTTT. Translation gives CASSQDPYSKGNTEAFF.

The chain recombines TRBV4-2 with TRBJ2-1; unclear D gene. CDR3 length: 13 residues. Germline V gene data show CDR1 as LGHNA and CDR2 as YNFKEQ. V was trimmed by 3 bases and J by 6 bases, leaving 9 bases between them. In DNA form, the CDR3 reads TGTGCCAGCAGCCAGGTATTTGCCAATGAGCAGTTCTTC. Its translation: CASSQVFANEQFF.

The chain links TRBV6-1 to TRBJ1-2, with a weak D call TRBD1 (5 bases). Looked up from germline, CDR1 is MNHNS and CDR2 is SASEGT. The CDR3 length is 15 residues. The germline V and J ends were trimmed by 5 bases and 3 bases, with 16 bases remaining between them. DNA of the CDR3: TGTGCCAGCAGTTCGACTGGGGGGGATGACTATGGCTACACCTTC. The encoded protein is CASSSTGGDDYGYTF.

This chain uses TRBV6-6 with TRBJ2-3, with a weak D call TRBD2 (6 bases). The V and J ends lost 0 bases and 4 bases respectively, with 8 bases between them. The CDR3 covers 14 residues. CDR1 is MNHNY, CDR2 SVGAGI, per germline (reference sequence). The CDR3 loop reads CASSYSGGSDTQYF. The DNA of the CDR3 is TGTGCCAGCAGTTACTCCGGGGGTTCAGATACGCAGTATTTT.

The CDR3 is CASSYPDTQYF. CDR3 bases: TGTGCCAGCAGTTATCCAGATACGCAGTATTTT. The chain couples TRBV27 to TRBJ2-3; D is unclear. CDR3 length: 11 amino acids. The germline CDR1 and CDR2 sequences are MNHEY and SMNVEV (reference sequence). V lost 4 bases and J 4 bases, leaving 3 bases between the germline ends.

This clone was detected once. The chain couples TRBV6-5 to TRBJ1-5, with 11 bases that match TRBD1. Per the germline V gene, CDR1 is MNHEY and CDR2 is SVGAGI. The CDR3 runs to 16 residues. The V and J ends lost 2 bases and 6 bases, in that order; junction bases with no gene match: 6. This CDR3 is CASSYAGQGAGQPQHF. The CDR3 DNA sequence: TGTGCCAGCAGTTACGCAGGACAGGGGGCGGGTCAGCCCCAGCATTTT.

This chain uses TRBV11-2 with TRBJ2-7; D is unresolved. This CDR3 contains 12 residues. Trimming took off 5 bases at V and 5 bases at J, with 10 bases between the two ends. CDR1 is SGHAT and CDR2 is FQNNGV in the germline V gene. The CDR3 sequence is CASSPDLNEQYF. Here the CDR3 DNA reads TGTGCCAGCAGCCCCGATCTGAACGAGCAGTACTTC.